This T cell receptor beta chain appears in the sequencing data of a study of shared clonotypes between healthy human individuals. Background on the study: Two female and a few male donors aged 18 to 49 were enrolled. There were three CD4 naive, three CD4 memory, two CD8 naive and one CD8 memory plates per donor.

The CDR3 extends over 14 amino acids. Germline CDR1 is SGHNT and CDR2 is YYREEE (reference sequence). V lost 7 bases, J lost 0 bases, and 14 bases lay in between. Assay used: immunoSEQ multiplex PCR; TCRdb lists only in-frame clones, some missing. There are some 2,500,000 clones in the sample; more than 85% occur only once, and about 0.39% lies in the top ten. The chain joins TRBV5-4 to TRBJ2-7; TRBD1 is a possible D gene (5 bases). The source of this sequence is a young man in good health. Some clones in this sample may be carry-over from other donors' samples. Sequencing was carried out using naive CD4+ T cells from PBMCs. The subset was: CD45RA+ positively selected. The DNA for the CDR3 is TGTGCCAGCGGGGCAGGACGTAACTCCTACGAGCAGTACTTC. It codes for CASGAGRNSYEQYF.